The 21 T cell receptor beta chains below were found in one sample sequenced in a study of regulatory T cells in long-lasting Graves disease. According to the study, TCR beta libraries were built with iRepertoire HTBI primers and CDR3-region Arm-PCR. TCRdb reanalysed the multiplex PCR reads using MiXCR and keeps one entry per CDR3 protein. Among over 450,000 distinct CDR3 sequences listed, more than 10% were seen once. Sample time point: newly diagnosed GD, antithyroid drugs for less than 3 months. The TCR library was made from RNA extracted from PBMCs. The same sample was also used in a study of T cells in Graves' hyperthyroidism and ophthalmopathy.

Sequencing used peripheral blood mononuclear cells (PBMCs), obtained at new diagnosis, from a patient treated with antithyroid drugs. These receptors all come from a woman under 40 with Graves disease.

This clonotype was observed many times. The V and J genes are TRBV20-1 and TRBJ2-7; perhaps TRBD2 as D (5 bases). Germline lookup yields CDR1 DFQATT and CDR2 SNEGSKA (reference sequence). The CDR3 covers 14 residues. The CDR3 bases are TGCAGCGTAACCAGCGGAGTGGGTACCTACGAGCAGTACTTC. Its translation is CSVTSGVGTYEQYF.

This clonotype was observed many times. V gene TRBV20-1 combines with J gene TRBJ2-1, with 7 bases matching TRBD2. CDR3 length: 15 amino acids. Germline assignment: CDR1 DFQATT and CDR2 SNEGSKA (reference sequence). Unmatched junction bases numbered 4, after V lost 1 base and J lost 1 base. The CDR3 bases are TGCAGTGCTAGAGTGACCGGGAGGTCCTACAATGAGCAGTTCTTC. It translates to CSARVTGRSYNEQFF.

This clonotype was counted many times. The rearrangement uses TRBV12-3 or TRBV12-4 and TRBJ1-3; D is possibly TRBD1 (5 bases). CDR3 length equals 15 residues. Trimming left V 6 bases short and J 0 bases short, with 12 bases between. DNA for the CDR3: TGTGCCAGCAGATCCGTGGGGGGCTCTGGAAACACCATATATTTT. Translated, it gives CASRSVGGSGNTIYF.

This clonotype was observed many times. The CDR3 DNA is TGCGCCAGCAGCGATAGGGGTCTCGGGGAAGCTGCTGAAGCTTTCTTT. Translating gives CASSDRGLGEAAEAFF. The gene calls are TRBV5-1 and TRBJ1-1; a possible D gene is TRBD1 (5 bases). There are 16 residues in the CDR3. Germline V CDR1 and CDR2: SGHRS, YFSETQ. Trimming stripped 4 bases from V and 6 bases from J, with 22 bases between.

This clonotype was picked up many times. The rearrangement links TRBV3-1 to TRBJ2-3; perhaps TRBD2 as D (6 bases). Germline CDR1 is LGHDT and CDR2 is YNNKEL (reference sequence). The CDR3 covers 16 residues. The V end was cut by 3 bases, the J end by 3 bases, with 16 bases between. CDR3 bases: TGTGCCAGCAGCCAGGGACTGGACGACCTAACAGATACGCAGTATTTT. This codes for CASSQGLDDLTDTQYF.

This sequence joins TRBV19 and TRBJ1-2; D is unresolved. Germline lookup yields CDR1 LNHDA and CDR2 SQIVND (reference sequence). Between the trimmed V and J ends, which lost 9 bases and 0 bases, there was a span of 14 bases. The CDR3 is 14 residues long. The CDR3 region has the DNA TGTGCCAGATGGGCTGGAGTGGCTAACTATGGCTACACCTTC. It encodes CARWAGVANYGYTF.

The gene calls are TRBV4-1 and TRBJ2-3; weak D call: TRBD1 (5 bases). The germline V gene encodes CDR1 MGHRA and CDR2 YSYEKL. V lost 3 bases and J lost 1, with 8 bases in between. CDR3 length equals 14 residues. CDR3 residues: CASSHPRGTDTQYF. The CDR3 bases are TGCGCCAGCAGCCATCCCAGGGGCACAGATACGCAGTATTTT.

The table lists this clonotype with many counts. V gene TRBV2 combines with J gene TRBJ1-1; D ambiguous. The V gene's germline CDR1 is SNHLY and CDR2 FYNNEI. The CDR3 length is 13 residues. V lost 3 bases to trimming and J lost 0 bases, with 5 bases between them. Here the CDR3 DNA reads TGTGCCAGCAGTGATCAGGTGAACACTGAAGCTTTCTTT. It codes for CASSDQVNTEAFF.

V usage is TRBV20-1 and J usage is TRBJ2-5, with 7 positions matching TRBD2. Germline V gives CDR1 DFQATT, CDR2 SNEGSKA (reference sequence). V lost 2 bases, J lost 4 bases, and 4 bases stayed unmatched. The CDR3 is 13 residues long. The CDR3 region has the DNA TGCAGTGCTAGAAGGCGGGAGCGAGAGACCCAGTACTTC. Translating it yields CSARRRERETQYF.

This chain connects TRBV6-1 to TRBJ2-1, with TRBD1 as a possible D gene (5 bases). This CDR3 is built from 13 residues. Germline CDR1 is MNHNS and CDR2 is SASEGT. Trimming removed 7 bases at V and 9 bases at J, with 16 bases between. The CDR3: CASTNRLGGEQFF. The CDR3 DNA is TGTGCCAGCACCAACAGGCTAGGCGGTGAGCAGTTCTTC.

Notes on this clonotype: The junction and the germline gene differ at one end; a read error may be behind it. V and J are TRBV20-1 and TRBJ2-1, with 11 bases fitting TRBD2. The CDR3 sequence is 16 residues long. CDR1 DFQATT and CDR2 SNEGSKA come from the germline V gene (reference sequence). The chain's CDR3 is CSAGTSGYNAYDEQFF. CDR3 nucleotides: TGCAGTGCTGGGACTAGCGGATATAACGCCTACGATGAGCAGTTCTTC.

This clonotype was recorded at least ten times. The chain carries TRBV20-1 and TRBJ1-2; the D gene is possibly TRBD1 (6 bases). Germline lookup yields CDR1 DFQATT and CDR2 SNEGSKA (reference sequence). CDR3 length: 11 residues. V was shortened by 6 bases and J by 8 bases, with 13 bases between the two germline ends. CDR3 in amino acids: CSARQAMGYTF. CDR3 in DNA: TGCAGTGCAAGACAGGCGATGGGCTACACCTTC.

The gene calls are TRBV6-1 and TRBJ2-2; 7 nucleotides align to TRBD2. Germline V gene lookup returns CDR1 MNHNS and CDR2 SASEGT. This CDR3 has 21 residues. After removal of 3 bases from V and 1 base from J, the junction contained 20 bases not matched to a gene. The CDR3, as DNA: TGTGCCAGCAGTGACTCTTCGGCCCACATATCCCCTAGCGGGAACACCGGGGAGCTGTTTTTT. Translated, it gives CASSDSSAHISPSGNTGELFF.

The chain recombines TRBV29-1 with TRBJ2-7; 8 nucleotides match TRBD1. V lost 3 bases, J lost 3 bases, and 4 bases stayed unmatched. This CDR3 region has 13 residues. Germline-derived CDR1 and CDR2 are SQVTM and ANQGSEA. The CDR3 loop reads CSVDRGLGYEQYF. The CDR3 coding sequence is TGCAGCGTTGACAGGGGGCTTGGCTACGAGCAGTACTTC.

This clonotype was observed a few times. The V and J genes are TRBV27 and TRBJ2-4; 7 nucleotides match TRBD1. This CDR3 has 16 residues. V was clipped by 4 bases and J by 7 bases; unmatched bases: 13. CDR1 and CDR2 from the germline V gene are MNHEY and SMNVEV (reference sequence). CDR3 DNA sequence: TGTGCCAGCAGTTCATTCGAAAAACAGGGGCTTAACATTCAGTACTTC. This translates into CASSSFEKQGLNIQYF.

This clonotype was seen ten or more times. This chain joins TRBV5-1 and TRBJ2-7, with 9 positions matching TRBD1. Per the germline V gene, CDR1 is SGHRS and CDR2 is YFSETQ. Trimming took 0 bases from V and 5 from J; bases not matched to a gene: 6. There are 15 residues in the CDR3. The DNA for the CDR3 is TGCGCCAGCAGCTTGGAGGACAGGGGAAAAAACGAGCAGTACTTC. Amino acid sequence: CASSLEDRGKNEQYF.

This clonotype came up a few times. This chain joins TRBV5-1 and TRBJ2-1; TRBD2 matches at 9 bases. V lost 0 bases, J lost 10 bases, and 14 bases stayed unmatched. The germline V gene encodes CDR1 SGHRS and CDR2 YFSETQ. The CDR3 consists of 17 residues. The CDR3 sequence is CASSLGFRSSGMEEQFF. The CDR3, as DNA: TGCGCCAGCAGCTTGGGATTTCGGTCTAGCGGGATGGAGGAGCAGTTCTTC.

The V call is TRBV20-1, the J call TRBJ2-3, with 7 bases matching TRBD2. The junction had 11 bases not matched to a gene; V was cut back by 4 bases and J by 4 bases. Looked up from germline, CDR1 is DFQATT and CDR2 is SNEGSKA (reference sequence). This CDR3 is built from 15 residues. CDR3 amino acids: CSANLPRREADTQYF. CDR3 DNA sequence: TGCAGTGCTAATCTTCCCCGACGGGAGGCAGATACGCAGTATTTT.

This chain uses TRBV3-1 with TRBJ2-1; TRBD2 aligns across 9 bases. The length of the CDR3 is 15 residues. Germline CDR1 is LGHDT and CDR2 is YNNKEL (reference sequence). V trimming: 3 bases; J trimming: 6 bases; junction bases outside the gene matches: 6. CDR3 in amino acids: CASSQLAGEFNEQFF. CDR3 coding DNA: TGTGCCAGCAGCCAGTTAGCGGGAGAGTTCAATGAGCAGTTCTTC.

This clonotype was recorded at least ten times. The V and J genes are TRBV28 and TRBJ2-5; tentative D call: TRBD2 (6 bases). The CDR3 spans 15 residues. The ends were cut back, 8 bases at V and 1 base at J, with 17 bases in the middle. Germline values: CDR1 MDHEN, CDR2 SYDVKM. The CDR3 loop is CASGALSGFQETQYF. CDR3 sequence (DNA): TGTGCCAGCGGGGCCCTTAGCGGCTTCCAAGAGACCCAGTACTTC. Supplemented by reference TRBV28 and TRBJ2-5, the full variable domain reads DVKVTQSSRYLVKRTGEKVFLECVQDMDHENMFWYRQDPGLGLRLIYFSYDVKMKEKGDIPEGYSVSREKKERFSLILESASTNQTSMYLCASGALSGFQETQYFGPGTRLLVL.

This clonotype came up a few times. The CDR3 here is CSASGEGAQPQHF. The CDR3 DNA is TGCAGTGCTAGTGGGGAGGGGGCACAGCCCCAGCATTTT. The chain employs TRBV20-1 and TRBJ1-5, with 7 bases fitting TRBD1. The CDR3 loop spans 13 amino acids. Trimming took 3 bases from V and 7 from J; bases not matched to a gene: 6. Germline CDR1 reads DFQATT; CDR2 reads SNEGSKA (reference sequence).